Below, 11 T cell receptor beta chains from the same sample are listed, as sequenced in a study of human T cells and chemical hapten exposure. A single record per CDR3 protein comes from TCRdb applying MiXCR to the RACE reads. The sample lists some 77,000 distinct CDR3 sequences, 7% to 9.5% occurring once. Time point indicated: healthy volunteer bleed at 6 weeks. Before extraction, the whole blood was not fractionated, and total RNA was taken from it. Sample: whole blood. The receptors were sampled from a female donor in good health. Some clones in this sample may be carry-over from other donors' samples.

This clonotype turned up a few times. The chain recombines TRBV27 with TRBJ1-5; D is possibly TRBD1 (5 bases). The CDR3 sequence is 14 residues long. Germline values: CDR1 MNHEY, CDR2 SMNVEV (reference sequence). V gave up 4 bases and J gave up 7 bases, with 14 bases separating them. This CDR3 is CASSSGQGGQPQHF. The CDR3 nucleotides are TGTGCCAGCAGTTCGGGTCAGGGCGGACAGCCCCAGCATTTT.

This clonotype was seen only a few times. The V call is TRBV15, the J call TRBJ1-1, with TRBD1 identical over 7 bases. There are 14 residues in the CDR3. V dropped 3 bases and J dropped 5; count of bases not matched to a gene: 6. From germline, CDR1 is LNHNV and CDR2 YYDKDF (reference sequence). The CDR3, as DNA: TGTGCCACCAGCAGGAAGACAGGGTTGACTGAAGCTTTCTTT. Its translation is CATSRKTGLTEAFF.

This clonotype was observed a single time. The chain combines TRBV5-1 with TRBJ2-3, with TRBD2 identical over 10 bases. V dropped 5 bases and J dropped 0; count of bases not matched to a gene: 3. This CDR3 has 15 residues. Germline CDR1 reads SGHRS; CDR2 reads YFSETQ. The CDR3: CASRTGLASTDTQYF. The CDR3 DNA is TGCGCCAGCAGGACGGGACTAGCGAGCACAGATACGCAGTATTTT.

The genes are TRBV3-1 and TRBJ1-5; possible D gene TRBD1, 5 bases. The length of the CDR3 is 13 residues. Germline V gene sequence: CDR1 LGHDT, CDR2 YNNKEL (reference sequence). The V end lost 0 bases, the J end lost 5 bases, and 5 bases lay between the germline ends. The CDR3 loop is CASSQEGDQPQHF. In nucleotides, the CDR3 is TGTGCCAGCAGCCAAGAAGGGGATCAGCCCCAGCATTTT.

V usage is TRBV28 and J usage is TRBJ2-7; D unresolved. CDR1 MDHEN and CDR2 SYDVKM come from the germline V gene. V lost 6 bases to trimming and J lost 0 bases, with 15 bases between them. The CDR3 has 15 amino acids. CDR3 sequence: CASSPPRSHSYEQYF. The CDR3 DNA reads as TGTGCCAGCAGCCCCCCCCGAAGTCACTCCTACGAGCAGTACTTC.

The V call is TRBV7-2, the J call TRBJ1-1; tentatively, D is TRBD1 (5 bases). Trimming took 5 bases from V and 4 from J, leaving 14 bases between them. CDR1 and CDR2 (germline): SGHTA, FQGNSA. The CDR3 runs 14 residues. The CDR3 DNA is TGTGCCAGCAGCCGAAGCAAGGGGCCCACTGAAGCTTTCTTT. It codes for CASSRSKGPTEAFF.

This clonotype was counted between two and nine times. This chain connects TRBV7-9 to TRBJ2-7; D may match TRBD1 or TRBD2 (5 bases each). The germline V gene has CDR1 SEHNR and CDR2 FQNEAQ (reference sequence). The CDR3 contains 15 residues. Trimming removed 2 bases at V and 3 bases at J, with 14 bases between. For the CDR3, the DNA is TGTGCCAGCAGCTTACCCACGGGACCAGACTACGAGCAGTACTTC. Amino acid sequence: CASSLPTGPDYEQYF.

In this sample, this clonotype turned up a few times. This chain links TRBV19 with TRBJ2-6, with no clear D. The CDR3 is 15 residues long. The V end was cut by 0 bases, the J end by 12 bases, with 15 bases between. Germline loops: CDR1 LNHDA, CDR2 SQIVND (reference sequence). The CDR3, as DNA: TGTGCCAGTAGTATAGACGATTTACGGTCCGGCGTCCTGACTTTC. Translated, it gives CASSIDDLRSGVLTF.

Comments on this clonotype: This sequence may be a read error, since a much larger clone differs from it by one base. This sequence joins TRBV12-3 or TRBV12-4 and TRBJ2-7, with 8 bases that match TRBD2. CDR3 length: 16 amino acids. For the CDR3, the DNA is TGTGCCAGCAGTCCTCATACCGGGACTAGTTCCTACAAGCAGTACTTC. Its translation: CASSPHTGTSSYKQYF.

The chain recombines TRBV12-3 or TRBV12-4 with TRBJ2-3, with D possibly matching TRBD1 (6 bases). Trimming left V 3 bases short and J 2 bases short, with 15 bases between. The CDR3 is 16 amino acids. The CDR3 DNA sequence: TGTGCCAGCAGTTTCGGGGCAGGGGCCAACACAGATACGCAGTATTTT. Encoded protein: CASSFGAGANTDTQYF.

The V and J genes are TRBV7-8 and TRBJ1-4, with 8 nucleotides matching TRBD1. V was clipped by 5 bases and J by 7 bases; unmatched bases: 9. Germline V gene sequence: CDR1 SGHVS, CDR2 FQNEAQ. This CDR3 contains 15 residues. CDR3 in amino acids: CASSPTGTGFEKLFF. CDR3 coding DNA: TGTGCCAGCAGCCCGACCGGGACAGGTTTTGAAAAACTGTTTTTT.